The 6 T cell receptor beta chains given below trace back to one sample, sequenced in a study of blood T cell repertoires in COVID-19. Some clones are missing from TCRdb's copy, which holds only in-frame ones; the method was immunoSEQ multiplex PCR. The data contain roughly 340,000 clones, around 87% of them singletons. The sample consisted of PBMCs or T cells enriched from blood (not recorded which). These receptors came from a man aged 35-49 years in a cohort exposed to, infected with or recovered from COVID-19 (not recorded which).

The chain has TRBV6-2 or TRBV6-3 and TRBJ1-4; no firm D call. V lost 3 bases and J 6 bases, leaving 8 bases between the germline ends. The CDR3 extends over 13 amino acids. Germline V CDR1 and CDR2: MNHEY, SVGEGT. CDR3 DNA: TGTGCCAGCAGTTATGTCCCGGATGAAAAACTGTTTTTT. Translation: CASSYVPDEKLFF.

The V gene is TRBV10-2, the J gene TRBJ2-3; 13 nucleotides line up with TRBD2. The CDR3 contains 15 residues. V trimming: 6 bases; J trimming: 4 bases; junction bases outside the gene matches: 4. Germline V CDR1 and CDR2: WSHSY, SAAADI. The chain's CDR3 is CASRQTSGRSDTQYF. The CDR3 DNA is TGCGCCAGCAGACAGACTAGCGGGAGGTCAGATACGCAGTATTTT.

The chain joins TRBV28 to TRBJ2-1, with D perhaps matching TRBD1 (5 bases). Germline V gene sequence: CDR1 MDHEN, CDR2 SYDVKM. Between the trimmed V and J ends, which lost 3 bases and 9 bases, there was a span of 15 bases. This CDR3 has 14 amino acids. This CDR3 reads CASSLAQGPSEQFF. The CDR3 region has the DNA TGTGCCAGCAGTTTGGCCCAGGGCCCCAGTGAGCAGTTCTTC.

The chain is built from TRBV5-4 and TRBJ2-2; possible D gene TRBD2, 6 bases. V lost 3 bases to trimming and J lost 7 bases, with 10 bases between them. Germline-derived CDR1 and CDR2 are SGHNT and YYREEE (reference sequence). This CDR3 is built from 13 residues. CDR3 DNA sequence: TGTGCCAGCAGCTGGGACTTCCGCGGGGAGCTGTTTTTT. It is translated as CASSWDFRGELFF.

CDR3 sequence: CSVRVTGLNTEAFF. In DNA, the CDR3 is TGCAGCGTTCGGGTGACAGGGTTGAACACTGAAGCTTTCTTT. The chain links TRBV29-1 to TRBJ1-1; the match to TRBD1 covers 7 bases. CDR3 length: 14 amino acids. CDR1 and CDR2 (germline): SQVTM, ANQGSEA. V lost 5 bases and J lost 0; bases outside the gene matches: 6.

This sequence joins TRBV5-1 and TRBJ2-3; D perhaps matches TRBD2 (6 bases). The CDR3 is 16 residues long. The germline V and J ends were trimmed by 4 bases and 4 bases, with 19 bases remaining between them. Germline V gives CDR1 SGHRS, CDR2 YFSETQ. CDR3 in DNA: TGCGCCAGCAGCAAGGGACCGGGGTCGGGAGCAGATACGCAGTATTTT. Translating gives CASSKGPGSGADTQYF.